This entry lists 30 T cell receptor beta chains sequenced from one sample in a study of cytomegalovirus exposure and HLA in healthy donors. This PCR relied on a set of 60 Vbeta primers and 13 Jbeta primers. Data came from immunoSEQ multiplex PCR; TCRdb stores just in-frame clones and leaves some out. The profile covers under 200,000 clones, with about 80% appearing a single time and around 1.5% taken by the ten largest. The sample consisted of PBMCs. These receptors originate from a middle-aged man in good health and CMV-seronegative.

This chain uses TRBV14 with TRBJ2-5; tentatively, D is TRBD2 (6 bases). Germline-derived CDR1 and CDR2 are SGHDN and FVKESK. V was shortened by 1 base and J by 5 bases, with 17 bases between the two germline ends. This CDR3 spans 16 amino acids. The CDR3 protein is CASSQVGGSEQETQYF. The CDR3 nucleotides are TGTGCCAGCAGCCAAGTCGGAGGGTCAGAGCAGGAGACCCAGTACTTC.

This clone was seen once. This chain uses TRBV30 with TRBJ2-3; 8 bases fit TRBD2. Germline-derived CDR1 and CDR2 are GTSNPN and SVGIG (reference sequence). CDR3 size: 19 residues. Trimming at V came to 0 bases and at J to 0 bases, leaving 14 bases not matched to a gene. The chain's CDR3 is CAWSVPSGQREWSTDTQYF. The CDR3 DNA sequence: TGTGCCTGGAGTGTCCCCTCGGGGCAGCGGGAGTGGAGCACAGATACGCAGTATTTT.

This clone has only a few counts. The rearrangement joins TRBV27 to TRBJ1-2; 11 nucleotides match TRBD1. CDR1 is MNHEY, CDR2 SMNVEV, per germline (reference sequence). Trimming removed 5 bases from V and 3 bases from J; junction bases left unmatched: 5. There are 15 residues in the CDR3. CDR3 amino acids: CASSPGDRGYYGYTF. The CDR3 nucleotides read TGTGCCAGCAGTCCAGGGGACAGGGGGTACTATGGCTACACCTTC.

The chain carries TRBV29-1 and TRBJ1-2; tentatively, D is TRBD1 (5 bases). V was cut by 4 bases and J by 6 bases, with 15 bases left in between. CDR3 length equals 13 residues. Germline V gene lookup returns CDR1 SQVTM and CDR2 ANQGSEA. CDR3 DNA sequence: TGCAGCGTTGGACAGTCCAGAGAGAATGGCTACACCTTC. Protein sequence: CSVGQSRENGYTF.

The J gene is TRBJ2-5, the V gene TRBV5-5, with D maybe TRBD1 (6 bases). Germline CDR1 is SGHKS and CDR2 is YYEKEE (reference sequence). The CDR3 totals 14 residues. Trimming took off 2 bases at V and 4 bases at J, with 12 bases between the two ends. CDR3 in DNA: TGTGCCAGCAGCTTCGGACAGATCGGAGAGACCCAGTACTTC. Amino acids: CASSFGQIGETQYF. Drawing the rest from reference TRBV5-5 and TRBJ2-5, the complete variable domain is DAGVTQSPTHLIKTRGQQVTLRCSPISGHKSVSWYQQVLGQGPQFIFQYYEKEERGRGNFPDRFSARQFPNYSSELNVNALLLGDSALYLCASSFGQIGETQYFGPGTRLLVL.

This chain links TRBV27 with TRBJ1-5; D gene unclear. Deletions cut 3 bases from V and 5 bases from J, with 11 bases between. The germline V gene has CDR1 MNHEY and CDR2 SMNVEV (reference sequence). This CDR3 contains 14 residues. In nucleotides, the CDR3 is TGTGCCAGCAGTTTCCTTGGGCAGCATCAGCCCCAGCATTTT. Translation: CASSFLGQHQPQHF.

The chain uses TRBV27 and TRBJ2-5, with a tentative D call TRBD2 (5 bases). The CDR3 length is 15 residues. The V gene's germline CDR1 is MNHEY and CDR2 SMNVEV (reference sequence). Trimming took off 5 bases at V and 4 bases at J, with 17 bases between the two ends. The CDR3 DNA follows: TGTGCCAGCAGTCAGAGCGGTTCTGCCCGAGAGACCCAGTACTTC. This sequence encodes CASSQSGSARETQYF.

The chain joins TRBV27 to TRBJ2-5; no definite D call. CDR1 MNHEY and CDR2 SMNVEV come from the germline V gene (reference sequence). This CDR3 comprises 16 residues. V gave up 0 bases and J gave up 1 base, with 12 bases separating them. The CDR3 DNA sequence: TGTGCCAGCAGTTTATCGAAACTACCGCTCCAAGAGACCCAGTACTTC. This codes for CASSLSKLPLQETQYF.

The chain joins TRBV28 to TRBJ2-7, with 7 bases fitting TRBD2. The CDR3 loop spans 15 amino acids. V lost 9 bases and J lost 4; bases outside the gene matches: 15. Looked up from germline, CDR1 is MDHEN and CDR2 is SYDVKM. The CDR3 protein is CASGGGLKEWYEQYF. CDR3 DNA sequence: TGTGCCAGTGGGGGGGGACTCAAGGAGTGGTACGAGCAGTACTTC.

This chain links TRBV9 with TRBJ2-3; no clear D gene. V was trimmed by 0 bases and J by 0 bases, leaving 8 bases between them. The CDR3 loop spans 15 amino acids. In germline, CDR1 is SGDLS, CDR2 YYNGEE. The CDR3 DNA reads TGTGCCAGCAGCGTAGGAGGATATAGCACAGATACGCAGTATTTT. Protein sequence: CASSVGGYSTDTQYF.

The chain uses TRBV6-6 and TRBJ1-3; tentative D call: TRBD1 (5 bases). V dropped 6 bases and J dropped 4 bases, with 16 bases sitting between them. This CDR3 has 15 residues. The germline V gene has CDR1 MNHNY and CDR2 SVGAGI (reference sequence). In DNA form, the CDR3 reads TGTGCCAGCAGAACTTCCAGGGAATCCGGAAACACCATATATTTT. Translating gives CASRTSRESGNTIYF.

V and J are TRBV6-5 and TRBJ2-1, with D tentatively TRBD2 (6 bases). This CDR3 has 14 residues. V lost 7 bases to trimming and J lost 10 bases, with 20 bases between them. Per germline, CDR1 MNHEY and CDR2 SVGAGI. For the CDR3, the DNA is TGTGCCAGCAAATACCCCCGGCTGGCGGGGGAGCAGTTCTTC. This gives the protein CASKYPRLAGEQFF.

Here the CDR3 DNA reads TGTGCCAGCACCTTCAGGGGTTATGGCTACACCTTC. It specifies CASTFRGYGYTF. The rearrangement uses TRBV6-1 and TRBJ1-2; possibly TRBD1 for D (6 bases). The CDR3 runs to 12 residues. V lost 7 bases and J lost 5, with 11 bases in between. The germline gives CDR1 MNHNS, CDR2 SASEGT.

The chain is built from TRBV6-4 and TRBJ2-2, with TRBD1 matching 8 bases. V lost 6 bases, J lost 2 bases, and 5 bases stayed unmatched. Germline CDR1 MRHNA, CDR2 SNTAGT. The CDR3 contains 15 residues. CDR3 sequence (DNA): TGTGCCAGCAGATTGGACAGGGAAAACACCGGGGAGCTGTTTTTT. Translation: CASRLDRENTGELFF.

V usage is TRBV5-5 and J usage is TRBJ1-4; 8 bases agree with TRBD1. The CDR3 contains 15 residues. CDR1 is SGHKS, CDR2 YYEKEE, per germline (reference sequence). Losses at the gene ends were 4 bases for V and 3 bases for J; bases not matched to a gene: 5. The CDR3 nucleotides read TGTGCCAGCAGCCTAGACAGGGGATCTAATGAAAAACTGTTTTTT. It codes for CASSLDRGSNEKLFF.

The sample holds a few counts of this clone. This chain uses TRBV10-3 with TRBJ2-2, with D possibly being TRBD1 (5 bases). The germline V gene has CDR1 ENHRY and CDR2 SYGVKD. The CDR3 loop spans 15 amino acids. The V end was cut by 7 bases, the J end by 3 bases, with 15 bases between. The CDR3 nucleotides are TGTGCCATCACTTATAGCCAGGGCGACACCGGGGAGCTGTTTTTT. Its translation is CAITYSQGDTGELFF.

CDR3 loop: CASSPFWDSSYEQYF. The CDR3 DNA reads as TGTGCCAGCAGTCCCTTCTGGGACAGCTCCTACGAGCAGTACTTC. The V call is TRBV28, the J call TRBJ2-5, with 7 positions matching TRBD1. The DNA end lines up better with TRBJ2-7; the J call may be wrong. Germline-derived CDR1 and CDR2 are MDHEN and SYDVKM. The CDR3 sequence is 15 residues long.

V gene TRBV28 combines with J gene TRBJ1-1; 7 nucleotides match TRBD1. With 7 bases clipped from V and 3 bases from J, the junction kept 8 bases outside the gene matches. The germline V gene has CDR1 MDHEN and CDR2 SYDVKM. The CDR3 runs to 14 residues. CDR3 sequence: CASNPGQSDTEAFF. The CDR3 nucleotides are TGTGCCAGCAATCCGGGACAGTCTGACACTGAAGCTTTCTTT.

Regarding this clone: At one of its ends the junction is not consistent with the germline gene, which may arise from a read error. J is TRBJ2-6 and V is TRBV2; a possible D gene is TRBD1 (5 bases). The CDR3 runs 15 residues. Germline CDR1 reads SNHLY; CDR2 reads FYNNEI. CDR3 loop: CASILLNSGANGLTF. CDR3 bases: TGTGCCAGCATTCTGTTGAACTCTGGGGCCAACGGCCTGACTTTC.

The CDR3 reads CASSSLMTGTNEKLFF. Written as DNA, the CDR3 is TGTGCCAGCAGTTCCCTAATGACAGGGACTAATGAAAAACTGTTTTTT. The chain has TRBV28 and TRBJ1-4; 7 nucleotides match TRBD1. The ends lost 4 bases at V and 2 bases at J; junction bases unmatched: 7. This CDR3 has 16 amino acids. Germline values: CDR1 MDHEN, CDR2 SYDVKM.

In the case of this clone: Mismatch with germline at one junction end may stem from a read error. V gene TRBV7-9 combines with J gene TRBJ2-7; 10 positions match TRBD2. Germline-derived CDR1 and CDR2 are SEHNR and FQNEAQ (reference sequence). The CDR3 sequence is 12 residues long. CDR3 nucleotides: TGTGCCAGCAGCTTCGGACTAGCGGTGTCTATCTTC. Protein: CASSFGLAVSIF. Drawing the rest from reference TRBV7-9 and TRBJ2-7, the complete variable domain is DTGVSQNPRHKITKRGQNVTFRCDPISEHNRLYWYRQTLGQGPEFLTYFQNEAQLEKSRLLSDRFSAERPKGSFSTLEIQRTEQGDSAMYLCASSFGLAVSIFGPGTRLTVT.

A note on this clone: The junction shows a germline mismatch at one end, possibly a read error. V is TRBV7-9 and J is TRBJ2-7; 13 bases are a match to TRBD2. Germline V gene sequence: CDR1 SEHNR, CDR2 FQNEAQ (reference sequence). The CDR3 has 15 residues. The DNA of the CDR3 is TGTTCCAGCAGCCGTGGGACTAGCGGGACCTACGAGCAGTACTTC. This codes for CSSSRGTSGTYEQYF.

The chain joins TRBV7-3 to TRBJ2-1; TRBD2 matches at 10 bases. With V trimmed by 5 bases and J by 8 bases, 12 bases remained unmatched. Germline V CDR1 and CDR2: SGHTA, FQGTGA. This CDR3 is 16 amino acids long. This CDR3 is CASSHILAGEEDEQFF. The CDR3 coding sequence is TGTGCCAGCAGCCACATTCTAGCGGGAGAAGAGGATGAGCAGTTCTTC. Full variable domain (outside the CDR3, taken from reference TRBV7-3 and TRBJ2-1): GAGVSQTPSNKVTEKGKYVELRCDPISGHTALYWYRQSLGQGPEFLIYFQGTGAADDSGLPNDRFFAVRPEGSVSTLKIQRTERGDSAVYLCASSHILAGEEDEQFFGPGTRLTVL.

The chain combines TRBV7-8 with TRBJ2-3; 9 bases agree with TRBD2. Germline loops: CDR1 SGHVS, CDR2 FQNEAQ. V gave up 5 bases and J gave up 0 bases; unmatched junction bases: 3. The CDR3 runs to 15 residues. The DNA for the CDR3 is TGTGCCAGCAGCCCTAGCGGGACTAGCACAGATACGCAGTATTTT. It translates to CASSPSGTSTDTQYF.

The rearrangement joins TRBV15 to TRBJ2-1; D uncertain. The CDR3 contains 13 residues. The V gene's germline CDR1 is LNHNV and CDR2 YYDKDF (reference sequence). The V and J ends lost 0 bases and 8 bases respectively, with 8 bases between them. The CDR3 sequence is CATSRDKHYEQFF. The CDR3 coding sequence is TGTGCCACCAGCAGAGACAAGCATTATGAGCAGTTCTTC.

The chain carries TRBV5-4 and TRBJ2-2; TRBD2 is a possible D gene (5 bases). The CDR3 extends over 16 amino acids. In germline, CDR1 is SGHNT, CDR2 YYREEE (reference sequence). V was clipped by 0 bases and J by 1 base, with 10 bases between them. CDR3 in amino acids: CASSLESGLNTGELFF. In DNA form, the CDR3 reads TGTGCCAGCAGCTTGGAGTCCGGACTGAACACCGGGGAGCTGTTTTTT. Full variable domain (remainder filled in from reference TRBV5-4 and TRBJ2-2): ETGVTQSPTHLIKTRGQQVTLRCSSQSGHNTVSWYQQALGQGPQFIFQYYREEENGRGNFPPRFSGLQFPNYSSELNVNALELDDSALYLCASSLESGLNTGELFFGEGSRLTVL.

This clone occurred a few times. The chain employs TRBV7-2 and TRBJ1-5; a possible D gene is TRBD1 (6 bases). The CDR3 loop spans 14 amino acids. Germline V lookup: CDR1 SGHTA, CDR2 FQGNSA. Trimming stripped 3 bases from V and 7 bases from J, with 13 bases between. CDR3 sequence (DNA): TGTGCCAGCAGCTTTTCGGGGGGCGAGCAGCCCCAGCATTTT. Amino acid sequence: CASSFSGGEQPQHF.

The table lists this clone with a count of one. The chain employs TRBV5-1 and TRBJ2-3; unclear D gene. CDR3 length: 13 residues. V lost 1 base to trimming and J lost 4 bases, with 7 bases between them. Germline CDR1 is SGHRS and CDR2 is YFSETQ. The CDR3 here is CASSLSLPDTQYF. CDR3 nucleotide sequence: TGCGCCAGCAGCTTGAGCCTGCCAGATACGCAGTATTTT.

This clone was counted a single time. V usage is TRBV7-8 and J usage is TRBJ2-5; D might be TRBD2 (7 bases). TRBJ2-7 explains the end of the DNA better; the J call may be wrong. Germline V gene lookup returns CDR1 SGHVS and CDR2 FQNEAQ. The CDR3 is made up of 14 amino acids. The CDR3 DNA sequence: TGTGCCAGCAGCCGAGGGGGGCGGGAGAACGAGCAGTACTTC. Amino acids: CASSRGGRENEQYF.

Of note for this clone: The same CDR3 arises from other DNA sequences in this sample as well. V is TRBV5-1 and J is TRBJ1-3; maybe TRBD1 (6 bases). In germline, CDR1 is SGHRS, CDR2 YFSETQ. This CDR3 comprises 14 residues. With 1 base removed from V and 2 bases from J, the gap between germline ends came to 7 bases. CDR3 in amino acids: CASSLTGTGNTIYF. The CDR3, as DNA: TGCGCCAGCAGCTTGACAGGGACTGGAAACACCATATATTTT.